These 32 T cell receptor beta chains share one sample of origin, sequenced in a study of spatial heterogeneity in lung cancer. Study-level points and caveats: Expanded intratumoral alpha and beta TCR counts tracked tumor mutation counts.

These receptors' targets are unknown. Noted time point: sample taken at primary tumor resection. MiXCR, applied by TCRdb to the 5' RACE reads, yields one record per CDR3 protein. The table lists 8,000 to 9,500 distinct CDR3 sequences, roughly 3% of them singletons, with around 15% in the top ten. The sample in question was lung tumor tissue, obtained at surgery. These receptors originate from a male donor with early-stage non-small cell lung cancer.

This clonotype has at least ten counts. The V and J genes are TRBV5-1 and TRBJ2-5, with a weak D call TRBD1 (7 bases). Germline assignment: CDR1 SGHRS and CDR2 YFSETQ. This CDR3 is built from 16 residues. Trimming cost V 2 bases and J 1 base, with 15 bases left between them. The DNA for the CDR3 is TGCGCCAGCAGCTTTGGAGGGGGCCTGTCCCAAGAGACCCAGTACTTC. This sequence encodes CASSFGGGLSQETQYF.

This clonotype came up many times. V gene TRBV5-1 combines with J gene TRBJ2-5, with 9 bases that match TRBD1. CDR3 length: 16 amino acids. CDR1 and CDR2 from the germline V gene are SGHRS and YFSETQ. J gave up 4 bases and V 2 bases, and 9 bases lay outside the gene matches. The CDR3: CASSFDLDRGAETQYF. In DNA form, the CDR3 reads TGCGCCAGCAGCTTCGACTTAGACAGGGGGGCAGAGACCCAGTACTTC.

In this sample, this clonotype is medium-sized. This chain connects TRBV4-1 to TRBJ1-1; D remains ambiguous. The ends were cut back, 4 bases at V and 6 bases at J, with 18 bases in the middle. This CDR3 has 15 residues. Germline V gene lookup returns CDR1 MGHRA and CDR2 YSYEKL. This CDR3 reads CASSLSQTAHSEAFF. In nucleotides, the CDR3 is TGCGCCAGCAGCCTCTCTCAAACGGCCCACTCTGAAGCTTTCTTT.

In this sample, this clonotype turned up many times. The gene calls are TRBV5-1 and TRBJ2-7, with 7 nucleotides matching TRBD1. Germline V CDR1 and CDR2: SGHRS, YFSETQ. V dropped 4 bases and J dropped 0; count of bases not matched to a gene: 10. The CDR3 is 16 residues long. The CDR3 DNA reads TGCGCCAGCAGCCCCATGTTAGGGGGCAGCTCCTACGAGCAGTACTTC. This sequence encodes CASSPMLGGSSYEQYF.

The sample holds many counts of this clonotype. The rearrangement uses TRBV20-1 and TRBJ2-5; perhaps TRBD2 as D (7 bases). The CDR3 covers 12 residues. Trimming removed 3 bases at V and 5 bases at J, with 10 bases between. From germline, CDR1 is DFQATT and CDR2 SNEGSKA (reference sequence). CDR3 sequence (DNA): TGCAGTGCTAGCGGGGGGCCCGAGACCCAGTACTTC. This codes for CSASGGPETQYF.

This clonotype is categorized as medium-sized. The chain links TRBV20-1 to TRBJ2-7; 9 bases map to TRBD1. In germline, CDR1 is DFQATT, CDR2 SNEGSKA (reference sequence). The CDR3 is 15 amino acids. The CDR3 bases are TGCAGCGCTGGTCCCCGGACAGGGGCAGCCTACGAGCAGTACTTC. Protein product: CSAGPRTGAAYEQYF.

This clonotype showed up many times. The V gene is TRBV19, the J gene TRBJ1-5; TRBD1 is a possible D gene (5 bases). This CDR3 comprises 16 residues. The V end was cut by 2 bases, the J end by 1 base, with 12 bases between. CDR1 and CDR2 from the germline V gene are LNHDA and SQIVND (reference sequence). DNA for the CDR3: TGTGCCAGTAGTATATATCCGGGACTCAGCAATCAGCCCCAGCATTTT. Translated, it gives CASSIYPGLSNQPQHF.

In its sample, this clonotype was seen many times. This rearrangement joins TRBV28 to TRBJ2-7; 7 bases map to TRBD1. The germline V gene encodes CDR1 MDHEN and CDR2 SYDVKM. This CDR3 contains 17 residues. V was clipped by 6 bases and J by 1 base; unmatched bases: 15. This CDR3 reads CASSRPSDRDPSYEQYF. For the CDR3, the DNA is TGTGCCAGCAGCCGACCCAGTGACAGGGACCCTTCCTACGAGCAGTACTTC.

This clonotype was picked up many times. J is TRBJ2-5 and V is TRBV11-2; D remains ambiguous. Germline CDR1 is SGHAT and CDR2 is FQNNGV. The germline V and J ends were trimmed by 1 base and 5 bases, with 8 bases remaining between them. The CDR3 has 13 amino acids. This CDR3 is CASSLVSRETQYF. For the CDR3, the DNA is TGTGCCAGCAGCTTAGTATCAAGGGAGACCCAGTACTTC.

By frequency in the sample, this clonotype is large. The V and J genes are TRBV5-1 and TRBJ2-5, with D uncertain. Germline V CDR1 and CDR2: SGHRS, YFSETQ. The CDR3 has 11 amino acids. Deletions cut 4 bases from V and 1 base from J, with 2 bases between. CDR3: CASSIQETQYF. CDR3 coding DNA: TGCGCCAGCAGCATCCAAGAGACCCAGTACTTC.

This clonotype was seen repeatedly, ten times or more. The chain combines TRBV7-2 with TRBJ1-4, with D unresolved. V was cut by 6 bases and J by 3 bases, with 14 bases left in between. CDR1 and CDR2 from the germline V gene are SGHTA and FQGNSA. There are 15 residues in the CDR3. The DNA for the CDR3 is TGTGCCAGCAGTTTTGCACAGCTTGCTAATGAAAAACTGTTTTTT. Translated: CASSFAQLANEKLFF.

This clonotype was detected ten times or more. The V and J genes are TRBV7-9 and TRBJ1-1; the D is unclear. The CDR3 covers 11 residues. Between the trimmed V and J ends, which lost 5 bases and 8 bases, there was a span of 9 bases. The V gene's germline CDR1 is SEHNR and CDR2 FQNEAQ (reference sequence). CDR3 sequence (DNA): TGTGCCAGCAGCACTCGACCCGAAGCTTTCTTT. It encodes CASSTRPEAFF.

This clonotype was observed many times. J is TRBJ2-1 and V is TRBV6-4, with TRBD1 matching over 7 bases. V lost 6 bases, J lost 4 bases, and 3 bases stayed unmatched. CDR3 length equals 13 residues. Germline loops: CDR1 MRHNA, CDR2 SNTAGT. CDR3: CASSRTGYNEQFF. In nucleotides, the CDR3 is TGTGCCAGCAGCAGGACAGGTTACAATGAGCAGTTCTTC.

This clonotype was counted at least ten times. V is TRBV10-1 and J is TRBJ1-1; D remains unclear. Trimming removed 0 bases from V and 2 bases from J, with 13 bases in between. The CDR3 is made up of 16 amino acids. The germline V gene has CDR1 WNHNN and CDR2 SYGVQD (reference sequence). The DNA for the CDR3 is TGCGCCAGCAGTGAGTCTTCGGGTCGAAGAAACACTGAAGCTTTCTTT. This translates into CASSESSGRRNTEAFF.

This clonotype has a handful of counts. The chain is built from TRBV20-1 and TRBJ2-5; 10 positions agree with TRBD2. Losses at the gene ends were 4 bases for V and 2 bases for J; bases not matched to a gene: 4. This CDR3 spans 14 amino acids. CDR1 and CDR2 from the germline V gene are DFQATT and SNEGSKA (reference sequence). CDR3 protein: CSAMASGGQETQYF. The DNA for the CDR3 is TGCAGTGCTATGGCTAGCGGGGGACAAGAGACCCAGTACTTC.

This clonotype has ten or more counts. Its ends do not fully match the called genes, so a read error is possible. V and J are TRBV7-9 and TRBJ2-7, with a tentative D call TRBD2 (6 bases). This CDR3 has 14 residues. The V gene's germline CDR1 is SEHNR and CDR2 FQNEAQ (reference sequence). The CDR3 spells CASSAPSGLSTMHF. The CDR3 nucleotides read TGTGCCAGCAGCGCCCCTTCGGGACTGTCTACGATGCACTTC. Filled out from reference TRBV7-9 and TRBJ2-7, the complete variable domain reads DTGVSQNPRHKITKRGQNVTFRCDPISEHNRLYWYRQTLGQGPEFLTYFQNEAQLEKSRLLSDRFSAERPKGSFSTLEIQRTEQGDSAMYLCASSAPSGLSTMHFGPGTRLTVT.

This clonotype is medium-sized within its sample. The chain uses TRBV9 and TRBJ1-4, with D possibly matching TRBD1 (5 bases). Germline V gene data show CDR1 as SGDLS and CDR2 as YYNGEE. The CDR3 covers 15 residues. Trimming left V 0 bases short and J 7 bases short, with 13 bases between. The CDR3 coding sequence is TGTGCCAGCAGCGTAGGAGCAGGGCGAGGTGAAAAACTGTTTTTT. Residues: CASSVGAGRGEKLFF.

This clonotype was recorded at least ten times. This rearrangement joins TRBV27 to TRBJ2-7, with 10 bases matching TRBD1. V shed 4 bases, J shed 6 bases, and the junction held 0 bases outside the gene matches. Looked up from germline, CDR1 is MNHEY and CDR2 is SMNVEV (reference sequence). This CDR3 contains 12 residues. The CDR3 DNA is TGTGCCAGCAGTTGGACAGGGGGCGAGCAGTACTTC. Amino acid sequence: CASSWTGGEQYF.

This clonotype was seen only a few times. CDR3 amino acids: CASSLIQGGFEQFF. The CDR3 bases are TGCGCCAGCAGCTTAATTCAGGGGGGCTTTGAGCAGTTCTTC. The chain couples TRBV5-1 to TRBJ2-1; D possibly corresponds to TRBD1 (7 bases). The CDR3 has 14 residues. CDR1 and CDR2 from the germline V gene are SGHRS and YFSETQ. V lost 2 bases, J lost 9 bases, and 15 bases lay in between.

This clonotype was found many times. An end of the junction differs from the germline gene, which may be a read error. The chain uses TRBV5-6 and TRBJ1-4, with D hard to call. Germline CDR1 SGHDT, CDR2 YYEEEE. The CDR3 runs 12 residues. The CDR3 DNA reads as TGTGCCAGCAGCTTGGTTCAGCGAGGTCGGATTTTT. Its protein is CASSLVQRGRIF.

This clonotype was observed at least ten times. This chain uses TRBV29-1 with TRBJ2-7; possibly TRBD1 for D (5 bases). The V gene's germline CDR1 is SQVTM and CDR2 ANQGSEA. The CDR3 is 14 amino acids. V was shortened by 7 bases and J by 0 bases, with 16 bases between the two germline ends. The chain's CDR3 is CSAKTAASSYEQYF. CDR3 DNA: TGCAGCGCGAAGACAGCAGCCTCCTCCTACGAGCAGTACTTC.

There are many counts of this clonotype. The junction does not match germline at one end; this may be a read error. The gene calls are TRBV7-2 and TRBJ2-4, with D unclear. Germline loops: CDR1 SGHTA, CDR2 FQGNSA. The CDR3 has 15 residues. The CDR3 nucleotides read TGTGCCAGCAACTTACCCAGAACAGCCAAAAACATTCAGTACTTC. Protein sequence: CASNLPRTAKNIQYF.

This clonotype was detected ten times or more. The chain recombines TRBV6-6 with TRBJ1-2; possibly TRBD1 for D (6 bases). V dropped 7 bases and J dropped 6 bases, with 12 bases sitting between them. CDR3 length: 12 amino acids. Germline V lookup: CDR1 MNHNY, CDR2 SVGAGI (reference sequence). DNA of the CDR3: TGTGCCAGCACCCAGGGGAGGGATGGCTACACCTTC. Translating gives CASTQGRDGYTF.

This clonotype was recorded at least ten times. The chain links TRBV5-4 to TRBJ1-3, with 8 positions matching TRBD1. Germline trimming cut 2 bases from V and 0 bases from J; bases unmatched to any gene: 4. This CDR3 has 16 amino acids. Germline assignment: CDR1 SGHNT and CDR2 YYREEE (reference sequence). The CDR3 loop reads CASSFDRGGSGNTIYF. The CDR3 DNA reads TGTGCCAGCAGCTTTGACAGGGGAGGCTCTGGAAACACCATATATTTT.

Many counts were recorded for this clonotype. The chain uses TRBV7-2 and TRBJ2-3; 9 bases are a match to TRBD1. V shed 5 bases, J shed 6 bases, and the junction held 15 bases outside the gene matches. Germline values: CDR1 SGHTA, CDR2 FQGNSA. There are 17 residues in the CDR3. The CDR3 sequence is CASSPHIPQGAIDTQYF. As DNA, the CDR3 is TGTGCCAGCAGCCCCCACATCCCACAGGGGGCCATTGATACGCAGTATTTT.

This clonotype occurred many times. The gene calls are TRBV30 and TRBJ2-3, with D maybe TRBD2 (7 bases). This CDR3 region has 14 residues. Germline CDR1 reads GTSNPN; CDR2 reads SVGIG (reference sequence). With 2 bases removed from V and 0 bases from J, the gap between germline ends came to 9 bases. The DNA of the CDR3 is TGTGCCTGGAGTCGGGGGGCGAGCACAGATACGCAGTATTTT. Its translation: CAWSRGASTDTQYF.

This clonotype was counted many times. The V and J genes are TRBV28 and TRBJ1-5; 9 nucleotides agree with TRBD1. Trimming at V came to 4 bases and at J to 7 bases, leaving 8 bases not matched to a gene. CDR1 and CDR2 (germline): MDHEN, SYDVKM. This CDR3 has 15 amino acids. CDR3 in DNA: TGTGCCAGCAGTTATGACAGGGGGGGAAACCAGCCCCAGCATTTT. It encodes CASSYDRGGNQPQHF.

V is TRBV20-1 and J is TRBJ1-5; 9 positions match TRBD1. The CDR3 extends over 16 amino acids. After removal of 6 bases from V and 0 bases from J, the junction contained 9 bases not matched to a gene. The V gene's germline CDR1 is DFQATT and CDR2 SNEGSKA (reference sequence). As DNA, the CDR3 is TGCAGTGCCCACAGGGGGCGTGCGGGTAGCAATCAGCCCCAGCATTTT. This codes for CSAHRGRAGSNQPQHF.

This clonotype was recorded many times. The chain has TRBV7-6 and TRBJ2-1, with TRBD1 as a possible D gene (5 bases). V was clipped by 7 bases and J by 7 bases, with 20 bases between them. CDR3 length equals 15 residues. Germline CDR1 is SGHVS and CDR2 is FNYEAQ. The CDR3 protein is CASTPGQTQINEQFF. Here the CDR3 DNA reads TGTGCCAGCACCCCTGGACAAACCCAGATAAATGAGCAGTTCTTC.

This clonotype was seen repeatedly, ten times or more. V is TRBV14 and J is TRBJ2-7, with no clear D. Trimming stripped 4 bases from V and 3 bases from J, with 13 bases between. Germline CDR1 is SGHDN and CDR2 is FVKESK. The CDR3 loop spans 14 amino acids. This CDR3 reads CASSREIKRYEQYF. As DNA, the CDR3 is TGTGCCAGCAGCCGGGAAATCAAGCGCTACGAGCAGTACTTC. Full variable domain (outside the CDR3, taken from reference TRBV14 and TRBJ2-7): EAGVTQFPSHSVIEKGQTVTLRCDPISGHDNLYWYRRVMGKEIKFLLHFVKESKQDESGMPNNRFLAERTGGTYSTLKVQPAELEDSGVYFCASSREIKRYEQYFGPGTRLTVT.

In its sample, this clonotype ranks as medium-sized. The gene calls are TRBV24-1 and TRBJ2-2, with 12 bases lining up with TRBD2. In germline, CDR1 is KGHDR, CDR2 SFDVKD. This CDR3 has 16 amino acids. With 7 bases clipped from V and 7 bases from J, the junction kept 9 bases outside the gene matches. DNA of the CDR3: TGTGCCACCAGCGCTAGCGGGGGGGCCCGTGACGGGGAGCTGTTTTTT. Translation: CATSASGGARDGELFF.

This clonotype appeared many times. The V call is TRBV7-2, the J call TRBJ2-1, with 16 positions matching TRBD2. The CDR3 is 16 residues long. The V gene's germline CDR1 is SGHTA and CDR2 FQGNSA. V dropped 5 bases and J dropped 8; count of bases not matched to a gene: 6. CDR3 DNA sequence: TGTGCCAGCAGCCACGGGACTAGCGGGGGGGCCGATGAGCAGTTCTTC. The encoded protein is CASSHGTSGGADEQFF.